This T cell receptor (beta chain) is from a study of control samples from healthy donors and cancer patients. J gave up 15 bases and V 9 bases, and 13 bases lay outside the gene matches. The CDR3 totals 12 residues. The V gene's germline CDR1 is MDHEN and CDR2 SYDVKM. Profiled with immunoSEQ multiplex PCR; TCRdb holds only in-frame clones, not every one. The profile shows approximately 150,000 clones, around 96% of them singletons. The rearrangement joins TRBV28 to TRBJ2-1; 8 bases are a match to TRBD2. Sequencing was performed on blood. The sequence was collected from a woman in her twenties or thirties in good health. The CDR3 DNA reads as TGTGCCAGTCGGGAGAGCGGGACTAGTATGTTCTTC. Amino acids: CASRESGTSMFF.